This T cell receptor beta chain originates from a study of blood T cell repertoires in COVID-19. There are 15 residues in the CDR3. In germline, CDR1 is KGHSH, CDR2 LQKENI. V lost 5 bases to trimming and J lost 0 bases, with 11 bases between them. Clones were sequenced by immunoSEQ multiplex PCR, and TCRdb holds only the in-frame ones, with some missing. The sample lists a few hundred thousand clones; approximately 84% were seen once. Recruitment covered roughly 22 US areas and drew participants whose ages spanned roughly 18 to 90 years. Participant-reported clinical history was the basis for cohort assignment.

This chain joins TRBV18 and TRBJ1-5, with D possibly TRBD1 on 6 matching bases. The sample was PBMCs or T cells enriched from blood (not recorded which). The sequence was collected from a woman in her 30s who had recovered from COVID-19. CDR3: CASSGRGDSNQPQHF. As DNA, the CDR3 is TGTGCCAGCTCAGGCAGGGGTGATAGCAATCAGCCCCAGCATTTT.